This T cell receptor beta chain was sequenced in a study of cytomegalovirus exposure and HLA in healthy donors. Regarding the study as a whole: Reportedly, diagnosis of cytomegalovirus status by the classifier showed high specificity and sensitivity. The study listed 164 cytomegalovirus-associated TCR beta chains. Through in vitro validation, three CMV-associated chains were shown to be specific for CMV antigens.

The donors were members of the roughly 120-subject validation cohort (separate from the approximately 670-subject first cohort). CDR3 size: 16 residues. V dropped 3 bases and J dropped 1; count of bases not matched to a gene: 5. Germline V lookup: CDR1 KGHSH, CDR2 LQKENI. Remarks on this clone: Its specificity is not known.

Libraries were prepared by immunoSEQ multiplex PCR; TCRdb keeps only in-frame clonotypes and omits some of them. The data show around 200,000 clones, about 80% seen once. Material: PBMCs. The chain combines TRBV18 with TRBJ2-2; 7 bases are a match to TRBD2. This receptor was taken from a woman between 18 and 30 years old in good health and CMV-seropositive. The CDR3 nucleotides read TGTGCCAGCTCACCCCAAGGGACTAAGAACACCGGGGAGCTGTTTTTT. Amino acids: CASSPQGTKNTGELFF.